This paragraph reports one T cell receptor (beta chain). Its target is not known. This sample was taken from a study of beta chain features in type 1 diabetes. General study results and limits: Type 1 diabetes patients had moderately but significantly shorter TCRB CDR3s in all four CD4+ subsets. Cells that show high TCR expression could be over-represented by cDNA sequencing.

Donors contributed one heparinised blood draw apiece, averaging around 100 mL. The study reverse transcribed the entire isolated RNA, so it sequenced expressed TCRB transcripts. Clones were read by immunoSEQ multiplex PCR, and TCRdb kept only the in-frame ones, dropping some. This sample has about 160,000 clones, with about 9.4% found just once. From germline, CDR1 is SGHVS and CDR2 FQNEAQ. V lost 5 bases and J lost 6, with 22 bases in between. The CDR3 contains 17 residues. Material for sequencing was central memory CD4+ T cells from blood. V usage is TRBV7-8 and J usage is TRBJ2-2; D may be TRBD1 (5 bases). The receptor was isolated from a man aged 30 to 45 with type 1 diabetes. This CDR3 reads CASSNPFLRTQAGELFF. In DNA, the CDR3 is TGTGCCAGCAGCAACCCCTTCTTACGGACACAAGCCGGGGAGCTGTTTTTT.